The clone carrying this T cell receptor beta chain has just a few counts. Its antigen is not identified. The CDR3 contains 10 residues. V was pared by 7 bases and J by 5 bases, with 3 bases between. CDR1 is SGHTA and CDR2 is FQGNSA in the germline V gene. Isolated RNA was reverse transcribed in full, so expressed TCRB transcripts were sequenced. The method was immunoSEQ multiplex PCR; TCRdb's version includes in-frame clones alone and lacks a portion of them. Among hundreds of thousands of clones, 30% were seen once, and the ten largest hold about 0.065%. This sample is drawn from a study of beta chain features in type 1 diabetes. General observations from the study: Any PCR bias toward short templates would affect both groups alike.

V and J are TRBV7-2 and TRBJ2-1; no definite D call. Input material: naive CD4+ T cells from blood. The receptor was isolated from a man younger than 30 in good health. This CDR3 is CASNHNEQFF. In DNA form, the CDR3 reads TGTGCCAGCAACCACAATGAGCAGTTCTTC.